One T cell receptor beta chain is described in this entry. The sample belongs to a study of blood T cell repertoires in COVID-19. The wider study: Both acute and convalescent COVID-19 samples were obtained from the United States, Italy and Spain.

From germline, CDR1 is LGHDT and CDR2 YNNKEL (reference sequence). Deletions cut 2 bases from V and 10 bases from J, with 12 bases between. This CDR3 is 14 amino acids long. Generated by immunoSEQ multiplex PCR, the TCRdb table keeps only in-frame clones and is missing some. This table holds approximately 240,000 clones, about nine tenths found once. The chain employs TRBV3-1 (or the pseudogene TRBV3-2) and TRBJ1-6, with D possibly being TRBD1 (5 bases). The receptor was isolated from a woman aged 25 to 39 with acute COVID-19. Input material: PBMCs or T cells enriched from blood (not recorded which). The CDR3 reads CASSQRGGESPLHF. Here the CDR3 DNA reads TGTGCCAGCAGCCAAAGGGGTGGCGAGTCACCCCTCCACTTT.